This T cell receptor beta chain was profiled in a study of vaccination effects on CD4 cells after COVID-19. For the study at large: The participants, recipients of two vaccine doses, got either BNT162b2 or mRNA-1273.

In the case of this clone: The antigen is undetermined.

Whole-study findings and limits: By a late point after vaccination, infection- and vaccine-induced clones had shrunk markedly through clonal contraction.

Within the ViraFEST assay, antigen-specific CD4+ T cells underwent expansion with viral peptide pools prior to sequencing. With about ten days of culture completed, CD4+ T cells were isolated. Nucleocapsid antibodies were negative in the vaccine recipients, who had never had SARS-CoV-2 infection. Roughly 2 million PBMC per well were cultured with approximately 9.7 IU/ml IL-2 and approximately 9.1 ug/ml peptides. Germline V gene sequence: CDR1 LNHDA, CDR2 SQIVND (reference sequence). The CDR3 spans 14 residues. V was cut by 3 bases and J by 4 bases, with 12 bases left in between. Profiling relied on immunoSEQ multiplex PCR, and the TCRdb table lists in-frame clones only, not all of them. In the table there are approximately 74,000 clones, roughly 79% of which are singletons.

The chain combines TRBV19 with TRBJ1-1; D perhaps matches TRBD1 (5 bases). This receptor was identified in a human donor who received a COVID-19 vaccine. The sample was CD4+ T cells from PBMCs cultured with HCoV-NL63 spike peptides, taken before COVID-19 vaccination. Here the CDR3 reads CASSMGREGTEAFF. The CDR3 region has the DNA TGTGCCAGTAGTATGGGCAGGGAAGGCACTGAAGCTTTCTTT.